A selection of T cell receptor beta chains follows, all from one sample in a study of regulatory T cells in long-lasting Graves disease. Each CDR3 protein gets one entry after TCRdb re-called the multiplex PCR reads with MiXCR. The data show 350,000 to 500,000 distinct CDR3 sequences, with 16% seen just once and 9.5% to 12% held by the top ten. The data also belong to a second study, concerning T cells in Graves' hyperthyroidism and ophthalmopathy.

This specimen was peripheral blood mononuclear cells (PBMCs), taken at new diagnosis, from a patient treated with antithyroid drugs. The receptors originated from a woman in her twenties or thirties with Graves disease. Each CDR3 is given with its conserved first and last residue. Some rows have no size entry. The others give once, few or many, or a class for an expanded clone.

clone size: many
V gene: TRBV7-9
CDR3 protein: CASTESLRGLAENNEQFF

clone size: many
V gene: TRBV30
CDR3 protein: CAWSEENSNQPQHF

clone size: .
V gene: TRBV29-1
CDR3 protein: CSVVLLGTGGQETQYF

clone size: many
V gene: TRBV7-2
CDR3 protein: CASSLEGRFHEQYF

clone size: many
V gene: TRBV7-2
CDR3 protein: CASSQISVDQPQHF

clone size: .
V gene: TRBV5-1
CDR3 protein: CASRGIWGRDQETQYF

clone size: many
V gene: TRBV2
CDR3 protein: CASSVTVANQPQHF

clone size: .
V gene: TRBV29-1
CDR3 protein: CSPVQTGFYSARRWVPQHF

clone size: .
V gene: TRBV10-1
CDR3 protein: CASSVTRGMQYF

clone size: many
V gene: TRBV4-2
CDR3 protein: CASSPLGPIAEQYF

clone size: .
V gene: TRBV20-1
CDR3 protein: CSARRRGSSTDTQYF

clone size: .
V gene: TRBV10-2
CDR3 protein: CASSESRDIYYGYTF

clone size: many
V gene: TRBV20-1
CDR3 protein: CSARDARRGAGKRYNEQFF

clone size: many
V gene: TRBV7-9
CDR3 protein: CASSLDRRTSREETQYF

clone size: few
V gene: TRBV9
CDR3 protein: CASGGRGVPGANVLTF